The clone carrying this T cell receptor (beta chain) was seen just once. Its antigen is unknown. The data were obtained in a study of vaccination and CD4 T cells after COVID-19. Study-wide background: Convalescent donors: six male, four female; seven Caucasian, two Asian, one multiracial, two Hispanic. Overlapping SARS-CoV-2, HCoV-NL63, HCoV-OC43 and HCoV-229E spike peptides were used to stimulate cells.

The treatment: approximately 9-day PBMC culture with coronavirus spike peptide pools or control peptides (ViraFEST assay). ViraFEST grew antigen-specific T cells using peptide pools, then sequenced TCRs. Cultured CD4+ T cell DNA was sequenced using the Oncomine TCR Beta short-read assay. After culture, CD4+ T cells served as the source for genomic DNA extraction. TCRdb recomputed calls from the PCR reads with MiXCR, one row per CDR3 protein. This repertoire shows 10,000 or so distinct CDR3 sequences, 66% found once; its top ten account for approximately 25%. Germline loops: CDR1 LGHDT, CDR2 YNNKEL (reference sequence). V shed 3 bases, J shed 0 bases, and the junction held 11 bases outside the gene matches. The CDR3 is made up of 18 amino acids.

The specimen was CD4+ T cells from blood, cultured in vitro. The origin of this receptor is a human donor who had recovered from COVID-19. V is TRBV3-1 and J is TRBJ1-5; 7 nucleotides line up with TRBD1. CDR3 loop: CASSQTGTEQYSNQPQHF. The CDR3 coding sequence is TGTGCCAGCAGCCAGACCGGGACAGAACAATATAGCAATCAGCCCCAGCATTTT.